The 19 T cell receptor beta chains presented below share a single source sample, sequenced in a study of cytotoxic CD8 clonotypes in ibrutinib-treated CLL (dated by TCRdb to the early 2020s). The receptor library was made with the immunoSEQ multiplex PCR assay. TCRdb provides this immuneACCESS table in a form limited to in-frame rearrangements. Some clones are lacking; in checked studies, under half of them reflect an unresolved V gene, and why the rest are absent is not known. The sample profile shows around 310,000 clones; roughly 80% of them were found once. 6.5% to 8% of the sample is taken by the ten largest. The material was PBMCs, obtained before ibrutinib treatment. The receptors come from a human donor with chronic lymphocytic leukemia.

The chain uses TRBV15 and TRBJ2-7; D gene unclear. The CDR3 extends over 11 amino acids. Germline lookup yields CDR1 LNHNV and CDR2 YYDKDF (reference sequence). The germline V and J ends were trimmed by 4 bases and 6 bases, with 7 bases remaining between them. CDR3 in amino acids: CATSISSEQYF. In DNA form, the CDR3 reads TGTGCCACCAGCATCAGTTCCGAGCAGTACTTC. Together with reference TRBV15 and TRBJ2-7, the CDR3 gives the full variable domain: DAMVIQNPRYQVTQFGKPVTLSCSQTLNHNVMYWYQQKSSQAPKLLFHYYDKDFNNEADTPDNFQSRRPNTSFCFLDIRSPGLGDTAMYLCATSISSEQYFGPGTRLTVT.

The CDR3 region is CAWSSRFRETQYF. The CDR3 DNA sequence: TGTGCCTGGAGTTCGAGGTTCCGGGAGACCCAGTACTTC. The rearrangement joins TRBV30 to TRBJ2-5; no definite D call. The CDR3 sequence is 13 residues long. The germline V and J ends were trimmed by 2 bases and 5 bases, with 12 bases remaining between them. Germline CDR1 is GTSNPN and CDR2 is SVGIG (reference sequence).

This chain joins TRBV5-6 and TRBJ2-3; TRBD2 matches 7 bases. The CDR3 spans 17 residues. The junction had 13 bases not matched to a gene; V was cut back by 2 bases and J by 4 bases. Germline V gives CDR1 SGHDT, CDR2 YYEEEE. The CDR3 coding sequence is TGTGCCAGCAGCTTTGTCGGAGCGGGGCTAGCCCCAGATACGCAGTATTTT. Its translation: CASSFVGAGLAPDTQYF. Drawing the rest from reference TRBV5-6 and TRBJ2-3, the complete variable domain is DAGVTQSPTHLIKTRGQQVTLRCSPKSGHDTVSWYQQALGQGPQFIFQYYEEEERQRGNFPDRFSGHQFPNYSSELNVNALLLGDSALYLCASSFVGAGLAPDTQYFGPGTRLTVL.

The chain couples TRBV7-2 to TRBJ2-7, with D hard to call. The CDR3 length is 14 residues. The ends were cut back, 5 bases at V and 4 bases at J, with 15 bases in the middle. CDR1 SGHTA and CDR2 FQGNSA come from the germline V gene. CDR3 nucleotide sequence: TGTGCCAGCAGCATTCGTAGCACTTGGTACGAGCAGTACTTC. Protein product: CASSIRSTWYEQYF.

V is TRBV4-3 and J is TRBJ2-2; TRBD2 matches at 9 bases. Germline loops: CDR1 LGHNA, CDR2 YSLEER. V dropped 4 bases and J dropped 4; count of bases not matched to a gene: 13. This CDR3 has 18 residues. DNA for the CDR3: TGCGCCAGCAGCCGGGCTGTAGCGGGAGCGGGGTTCACCGGGGAGCTGTTTTTT. Translated, it gives CASSRAVAGAGFTGELFF.

The chain combines TRBV4-2 with TRBJ1-5; D gene unclear. Germline V lookup: CDR1 LGHNA, CDR2 YNFKEQ. Trimming took 0 bases from V and 5 from J, leaving 11 bases between them. CDR3 size: 15 residues. CDR3 protein: CASSQDLGRDQPQHF. The CDR3 DNA reads as TGTGCCAGCAGCCAAGATTTGGGGAGGGATCAGCCCCAGCATTTT.

The chain employs TRBV12-5 and TRBJ2-2, with 8 bases fitting TRBD2. The germline gives CDR1 LGHNT, CDR2 FRNRAP. The CDR3 runs to 16 residues. J gave up 6 bases and V 1 base, and 7 bases lay outside the gene matches. CDR3: CASGLGAGRASGELFF. For the CDR3, the DNA is TGTGCTAGTGGTTTGGGTGCCGGGAGGGCCTCCGGGGAGCTGTTTTTT.

The chain carries TRBV18 and TRBJ2-5; 8 nucleotides line up with TRBD2. CDR3 length equals 15 residues. V trimming: 6 bases; J trimming: 1 base; junction bases outside the gene matches: 7. Per the germline V gene, CDR1 is KGHSH and CDR2 is LQKENI. The CDR3 DNA reads TGTGCCAGCTCCCAACTAGCGGATATCCAAGAGACCCAGTACTTC. This translates into CASSQLADIQETQYF.

V usage is TRBV5-4 and J usage is TRBJ2-1, with 12 bases matching TRBD2. The junction had 11 bases not matched to a gene; V was cut back by 4 bases and J by 15 bases. This CDR3 contains 14 residues. CDR1 is SGHNT, CDR2 YYREEE, per germline (reference sequence). The CDR3 DNA reads as TGTGCCAGCAGCACAAGGACTAGCGGGAACCTCTGGTTCTTC. Translated, it gives CASSTRTSGNLWFF. The full variable domain, rest sourced from reference TRBV5-4 and TRBJ2-1, is ETGVTQSPTHLIKTRGQQVTLRCSSQSGHNTVSWYQQALGQGPQFIFQYYREEENGRGNFPPRFSGLQFPNYSSELNVNALELDDSALYLCASSTRTSGNLWFFGPGTRLTVL.

The chain joins TRBV4-2 to TRBJ2-1; D is ambiguous. Germline V lookup: CDR1 LGHNA, CDR2 YNFKEQ. V was pared by 0 bases and J by 6 bases, with 12 bases between. This CDR3 contains 15 residues. CDR3 sequence (DNA): TGTGCCAGCAGCCAAGATAGGCGGCTACTCAATGAGCAGTTCTTC. Protein sequence: CASSQDRRLLNEQFF.

The chain uses TRBV11-2 and TRBJ1-5; D ambiguous. Germline values: CDR1 SGHAT, CDR2 FQNNGV. Deletions cut 2 bases from V and 6 bases from J, with 8 bases between. The CDR3 sequence is 13 residues long. For the CDR3, the DNA is TGTGCCAGCAGCTTAATCTCCGGTCAGCCCCAGCATTTT. Translation gives CASSLISGQPQHF. The full variable domain, its missing parts supplied by reference TRBV11-2 and TRBJ1-5, is EAGVAQSPRYKIIEKRQSVAFWCNPISGHATLYWYQQILGQGPKLLIQFQNNGVVDDSQLPKDRFSAERLKGVDSTLKIQPAKLEDSAVYLCASSLISGQPQHFGDGTRLSIL.

The V call is TRBV28, the J call TRBJ2-1, with TRBD2 as a possible D gene (6 bases). This CDR3 region has 17 residues. Germline CDR1 MDHEN, CDR2 SYDVKM. V was clipped by 1 base and J by 2 bases, with 15 bases between them. This chain's CDR3 is CASSLYFRESPYNEQFF. As DNA, the CDR3 is TGTGCCAGCAGTTTATATTTCCGGGAGTCCCCCTACAATGAGCAGTTCTTC.

The rearrangement joins TRBV28 to TRBJ1-4; D gene uncertain. Germline V CDR1 and CDR2: MDHEN, SYDVKM. Trimming pared 4 bases from V and 8 bases from J, leaving 8 bases between. The CDR3 sequence is 12 residues long. The CDR3 DNA is TGTGCCAGCAGTTATGGCAACGAAAAACTGTTTTTT. As protein: CASSYGNEKLFF.

The chain couples TRBV28 to TRBJ1-2; D is uncertain. CDR1 is MDHEN and CDR2 is SYDVKM in the germline V gene. V was clipped by 6 bases and J by 5 bases, with 22 bases between them. The CDR3 contains 16 residues. As DNA, the CDR3 is TGTGCCAGCAGCTCCTCCTCGGTGACAACCAAATATGGCTACACCTTC. Translated, it gives CASSSSSVTTKYGYTF.

This rearrangement joins TRBV9 to TRBJ2-1; D not certain. Trimming stripped 2 bases from V and 7 bases from J, with 7 bases between. CDR1 and CDR2 (germline): SGDLS, YYNGEE. CDR3 length equals 12 residues. CDR3 nucleotide sequence: TGTGCCAGCAGCGTTTCATCGAATGAGCAGTTCTTC. It codes for CASSVSSNEQFF.

This sequence joins TRBV20-1 and TRBJ2-7, with D tentatively TRBD2 (5 bases). Deletions cut 0 bases from V and 7 bases from J, with 7 bases between. CDR3 length: 11 amino acids. CDR1 is DFQATT and CDR2 is SNEGSKA in the germline V gene (reference sequence). The CDR3 is CSARDWREQYF. In nucleotides, the CDR3 is TGCAGTGCTAGAGATTGGAGGGAGCAGTACTTC.

The chain couples TRBV10-3 to TRBJ2-3; possibly TRBD2 for D (6 bases). Between the trimmed V and J ends, which lost 6 bases and 1 base, there was a span of 8 bases. Germline CDR1 ENHRY, CDR2 SYGVKD. This CDR3 has 13 amino acids. DNA of the CDR3: TGTGCCATCAGAGGGGAGGGCACAGATACGCAGTATTTT. This translates into CAIRGEGTDTQYF.

This sequence joins TRBV5-4 and TRBJ1-1; maybe TRBD1 (6 bases). V lost 4 bases and J 1 base, leaving 11 bases between the germline ends. Germline values: CDR1 SGHNT, CDR2 YYREEE (reference sequence). CDR3 size: 14 residues. The CDR3 nucleotides are TGTGCCAGCAGCCCTGACAGGACGAACACTGAAGCTTTCTTT. The encoded protein is CASSPDRTNTEAFF.

The gene calls are TRBV9 and TRBJ2-1; D is undetermined. CDR1 and CDR2 (germline): SGDLS, YYNGEE. The CDR3 has 14 amino acids. The ends were cut back, 0 bases at V and 5 bases at J, with 9 bases in the middle. CDR3 sequence reads: CASSVGALNNEQFF. In DNA form, the CDR3 reads TGTGCCAGCAGCGTAGGGGCGCTTAACAATGAGCAGTTCTTC.